These 2 T cell receptor beta chains were sequenced from one sample in a study of a mutant IDH1 vaccine in newly diagnosed glioma. Time point specified: week 47, end of study. Topical imiquimod accompanied each vaccine dose, which consisted of 300 ug of mutant IDH1 20-mer peptide. Profiling relied on immunoSEQ multiplex PCR, and the TCRdb table lists in-frame clones only, not all of them. The sample includes tens of thousands of clones, 76% of them seen just once. Their target antigens are unknown. The sequences come from PBMCs, collected from a glioma patient whose treatment included an IDH1 peptide vaccine. These receptors originate from a woman aged 40 to 50 with glioma. Some clones in this sample may be carry-over from other donors' samples.

This chain links TRBV30 with TRBJ2-3; 10 bases align to TRBD1. Germline V gene sequence: CDR1 GTSNPN, CDR2 SVGIG (reference sequence). The CDR3 extends over 14 amino acids. Trimming removed 5 bases from V and 6 bases from J; junction bases left unmatched: 8. The chain's CDR3 is CAWDRDRGGDTQYF. Here the CDR3 DNA reads TGTGCCTGGGACCGGGACAGGGGAGGGGATACGCAGTATTTT.

This clone was counted between two and nine times. The chain recombines TRBV2 with TRBJ1-1, with a tentative D call TRBD1 (6 bases). This CDR3 comprises 13 residues. The germline V gene encodes CDR1 SNHLY and CDR2 FYNNEI. Trimming left V 7 bases short and J 4 bases short, with 13 bases between. Written as DNA, the CDR3 is TGTGCCAGCAACCCTCAGGGGCCCACTGAAGCTTTCTTT. Its protein is CASNPQGPTEAFF.